This TCR beta chain was sequenced in a study of T cells in Graves' hyperthyroidism and ophthalmopathy. Using RNA transcripts as the source, TCR beta CDR3 regions were amplified. Initially, a first-round RT-PCR of the TCR CDR3 employed the HTBI primer set. TCRdb ran MiXCR on the multiplex PCR reads and lists one entry per CDR3 protein. This sample has fewer than 450,000 distinct CDR3 sequences, with roughly 17% found just once. The CDR3 length is 13 residues. The V gene lost 1 base and the J gene lost 5 bases, with 9 bases spanning the gap. Germline assignment: CDR1 SGHVS and CDR2 FQNEAQ. Diagnosis of hyperthyroidism was new in patients aged 18 to 65, and its duration was under 2 months. Patients were excluded for uncontrolled infection, other autoimmune disease, pregnancy or lactation.

The material sequenced was blood. The clonotype comes from a woman aged 25-40 years with Graves' hyperthyroidism that later progressed to Graves' ophthalmopathy. This chain links TRBV7-8 with TRBJ2-7, with D unresolved. The CDR3 DNA follows: TGTGCCAGCAGCTTAGTCCCCGGAGACGAGCAGTACTTC. It codes for CASSLVPGDEQYF.